This TCR beta chain was sequenced in a study of T cells expressing NK-cell markers. Study-wide background: Most of the eight sequenced donors tested HCMV-seropositive; one tested seronegative. Whole-study results and caveats: Of the CD8+ T cell pool in more than 5 donors, roughly 1.0-8% was accounted for by dominant NKG2C+ clonotypes.

The germline CDR1 and CDR2 sequences are MNHNS and SASEGT. CDR3 length: 15 amino acids. Researchers built TCR beta cDNA using 5'RACE template switching with UMIs. From its re-call of the 5' RACE reads, TCRdb lists each CDR3 protein once, without DNA. Recorded for this sample: fewer than 400,000 distinct CDR3 sequences. Details on this clonotype: Its antigen is undetermined.

The chain combines TRBV6-1 with TRBJ2-1. Sequencing was done on a sample of blood T cells: a sorted CD56 or NKG2C T cell subset, CD4+ or CD8+ T cells, or bulk PBMC T cells (not recorded which). The TCR was taken from a man aged 18-69 years in good health. CDR3 protein: CASQVSLNSYNEQFF.